One sample yielded the 27 T cell receptor beta chains listed below, sequenced in a study of TIL therapy for anti-PD-1-resistant metastatic lung cancer. The libraries were made with immunoSEQ v3. Measured with immunoSEQ multiplex PCR; TCRdb has only the in-frame clones, and not every one. The sample consists of roughly 92,000 clones, just over 65% of them appearing once. Time point reported: pre-treatment sample, taken before nivolumab and TIL therapy. Most excised metastases sampled were pleural nodules or supraclavicular lymph nodes. This specimen was tumor tissue, taken at baseline. Receptors originate from a person aged 30 to 80 with non-small cell lung cancer.

V usage is TRBV3-1 (or the pseudogene TRBV3-2) and J usage is TRBJ1-5; D unresolved. The V and J ends lost 0 bases and 2 bases respectively, with 17 bases between them. Germline V gives CDR1 LGHDT, CDR2 YNNKEL (reference sequence). The length of the CDR3 is 18 residues. Written as DNA, the CDR3 is TGTGCCAGCAGCCAAGATCGGCGTTGCGGGTATCGCAATCAGCCCCAGCATTTT. Its translation: CASSQDRRCGYRNQPQHF.

The rearrangement uses TRBV28 and TRBJ2-1, with 8 bases matching TRBD2. The germline CDR1 and CDR2 sequences are MDHEN and SYDVKM. V trimming: 0 bases; J trimming: 4 bases; junction bases outside the gene matches: 5. The CDR3 loop spans 16 amino acids. The CDR3 coding sequence is TGTGCCAGCAGTTTATGGGGCGGGGGGAATTACAATGAGCAGTTCTTC. Translating gives CASSLWGGGNYNEQFF. Full variable domain (missing parts from reference TRBV28 and TRBJ2-1): DVKVTQSSRYLVKRTGEKVFLECVQDMDHENMFWYRQDPGLGLRLIYFSYDVKMKEKGDIPEGYSVSREKKERFSLILESASTNQTSMYLCASSLWGGGNYNEQFFGPGTRLTVL.

This chain links TRBV9 with TRBJ1-6; 7 bases map to TRBD1. The CDR3 has 13 residues. Germline V gene lookup returns CDR1 SGDLS and CDR2 YYNGEE. The trim removed 2 bases at V and 10 bases at J, leaving 3 bases unmatched. CDR3 amino acids: CASSVTGDSPLHF. The CDR3 region has the DNA TGTGCCAGCAGCGTCACAGGGGACTCACCCCTCCACTTT.

The chain employs TRBV5-1 and TRBJ1-3; maybe TRBD1 (6 bases). The CDR3 consists of 16 residues. In germline, CDR1 is SGHRS, CDR2 YFSETQ. V was shortened by 0 bases and J by 4 bases, with 14 bases between the two germline ends. The CDR3 sequence: CASSLGEQGRGNTIYF. CDR3 sequence (DNA): TGCGCCAGCAGCTTGGGGGAACAGGGACGAGGAAACACCATATATTTT.

J is TRBJ2-3 and V is TRBV18; TRBD1 matches 12 bases. V was clipped by 3 bases and J by 0 bases; unmatched bases: 10. Per germline, CDR1 KGHSH and CDR2 LQKENI. The CDR3 is 19 residues long. CDR3 loop: CASSPLGQGAVISTDTQYF. The CDR3 DNA reads as TGTGCCAGCTCACCCCTGGGACAGGGGGCGGTTATTAGCACAGATACGCAGTATTTT.

This chain joins TRBV6-2 or TRBV6-3 and TRBJ1-6; perhaps TRBD1 as D (5 bases). The CDR3 length is 14 residues. Germline lookup yields CDR1 MNHEY and CDR2 SVGEGT. Trimming removed 5 bases from V and 7 bases from J, with 12 bases in between. CDR3: CASSRDYSNSPLHF. The CDR3 DNA follows: TGTGCCAGCAGTAGGGACTACTCAAATTCACCCCTCCACTTT.

The chain employs TRBV15 and TRBJ2-3, with D possibly TRBD2 on 5 matching bases. The CDR3 runs 16 residues. V shed 3 bases and J shed 1 base, with 14 bases lying between them. Germline values: CDR1 LNHNV, CDR2 YYDKDF (reference sequence). This CDR3 is CATSSGEYARTDTQYF. CDR3 nucleotides: TGTGCCACCAGCAGCGGGGAGTACGCCCGCACAGATACGCAGTATTTT. The full variable domain, with the rest looked up from reference TRBV15 and TRBJ2-3, is DAMVIQNPRYQVTQFGKPVTLSCSQTLNHNVMYWYQQKSSQAPKLLFHYYDKDFNNEADTPDNFQSRRPNTSFCFLDIRSPGLGDTAMYLCATSSGEYARTDTQYFGPGTRLTVL.

The CDR3: CASRIGSGANVLTF. The CDR3 region has the DNA TGTGCCAGCCGAATCGGCTCTGGGGCCAACGTCCTGACTTTC. The gene calls are TRBV6-5 and TRBJ2-6; D unclear. This CDR3 region has 14 residues. Germline loops: CDR1 MNHEY, CDR2 SVGAGI. Trimming removed 8 bases at V and 0 bases at J, with 8 bases between.

The chain is built from TRBV19 and TRBJ1-2; 8 nucleotides line up with TRBD1. From germline, CDR1 is LNHDA and CDR2 SQIVND (reference sequence). The CDR3 covers 15 residues. V shed 4 bases, J shed 2 bases, and the junction held 6 bases outside the gene matches. CDR3 DNA sequence: TGTGCCAGTAGTAAGACAGGGGATCAAAACTATGGCTACACCTTC. Protein product: CASSKTGDQNYGYTF.

V usage is TRBV15 and J usage is TRBJ1-6; no definite D call. The CDR3 runs 13 residues. The germline gives CDR1 LNHNV, CDR2 YYDKDF (reference sequence). The V end lost 3 bases, the J end lost 11 bases, and 11 bases lay between the germline ends. The CDR3 is CATSSPPLPPLHF. The CDR3 DNA reads as TGTGCCACCAGCAGCCCTCCACTGCCACCCCTCCACTTT. The full variable domain, with the rest looked up from reference TRBV15 and TRBJ1-6, is DAMVIQNPRYQVTQFGKPVTLSCSQTLNHNVMYWYQQKSSQAPKLLFHYYDKDFNNEADTPDNFQSRRPNTSFCFLDIRSPGLGDTAMYLCATSSPPLPPLHFGNGTRLTVT.

This rearrangement joins TRBV5-5 to TRBJ1-4; the match to TRBD1 covers 10 bases. The CDR3 is 19 amino acids. Germline CDR1 is SGHKS and CDR2 is YYEKEE (reference sequence). J was trimmed by 5 bases and V by 4 bases; bases with no gene match: 17. CDR3 in DNA: TGTGCCAGCAGCGCCCGATTGACAGGGGGCAGAAGCGTCAATGAAAAACTGTTTTTT. It specifies CASSARLTGGRSVNEKLFF.

The CDR3 sequence is CASSPRTGVQDIQYF. DNA of the CDR3: TGTGCCAGCAGCCCTCGGACAGGGGTACAGGACATTCAGTACTTC. V gene TRBV9 combines with J gene TRBJ2-4; 9 bases align to TRBD1. J was trimmed by 8 bases and V by 4 bases; bases with no gene match: 10. The germline CDR1 and CDR2 sequences are SGDLS and YYNGEE. The CDR3 loop spans 15 amino acids.

The V and J genes are TRBV11-2 and TRBJ1-3; D may be TRBD1 (6 bases). The CDR3 is made up of 15 amino acids. Germline CDR1 is SGHAT and CDR2 is FQNNGV. V dropped 5 bases and J dropped 0 bases, with 11 bases sitting between them. CDR3 region: CASSTDRFSGNTIYF. CDR3 coding DNA: TGTGCCAGCAGCACCGACAGGTTCTCTGGAAACACCATATATTTT.

The chain is built from TRBV10-3 and TRBJ2-7, with D possibly being TRBD1 or TRBD2 (6 bases each). V was clipped by 4 bases and J by 6 bases, with 16 bases between them. The CDR3 consists of 14 residues. Germline CDR1 ENHRY, CDR2 SYGVKD. CDR3 sequence reads: CAISVGRGGGEQYF. CDR3 DNA: TGTGCCATCAGTGTGGGCAGGGGAGGCGGCGAGCAGTACTTC.

DNA for the CDR3: TGTGCCAGCAGCTTAGGGCGATACTCTGGAAACACCATATATTTT. This gives the protein CASSLGRYSGNTIYF. The chain combines TRBV7-2 with TRBJ1-3; no clear D gene. V lost 1 base, J lost 0 bases, and 7 bases lay in between. CDR1 is SGHTA, CDR2 FQGNSA, per germline. The CDR3 spans 15 residues.

The chain has TRBV7-9 and TRBJ2-5; the D gene is possibly TRBD2 (6 bases). Germline V CDR1 and CDR2: SEHNR, FQNEAQ (reference sequence). Deletions cut 4 bases from V and 1 base from J, with 10 bases between. This CDR3 is built from 14 residues. The CDR3 sequence is CASSYGGLQETQYF. CDR3 coding DNA: TGTGCCAGCAGCTATGGAGGGCTCCAAGAGACCCAGTACTTC.

The rearrangement joins TRBV3-1 (or the pseudogene TRBV3-2) to TRBJ1-5; the D gene is possibly TRBD1 (6 bases). Germline CDR1 LGHDT, CDR2 YNNKEL (reference sequence). The CDR3 totals 14 residues. Trimming removed 0 bases at V and 7 bases at J, with 10 bases between. The CDR3 spells CASSQERRGQPQHF. As DNA, the CDR3 is TGTGCCAGCAGCCAAGAGAGAAGGGGGCAGCCCCAGCATTTT.

A note on this clone: An end of the junction differs from the germline gene, which may be a read error. The genes are TRBV11-2 and TRBJ2-3; D might be TRBD1 (5 bases). The CDR3 runs to 12 residues. CDR1 SGHAT and CDR2 FQNNGV come from the germline V gene. DNA of the CDR3: TGTGCCAGCAGCCCCCGCACAGGTACGCAGTATTTT. Translated, it gives CASSPRTGTQYF. The full variable domain, completed using reference TRBV11-2 and TRBJ2-3, is EAGVAQSPRYKIIEKRQSVAFWCNPISGHATLYWYQQILGQGPKLLIQFQNNGVVDDSQLPKDRFSAERLKGVDSTLKIQPAKLEDSAVYLCASSPRTGTQYFGPGTRLTVL.

V and J are TRBV18 and TRBJ2-7; D may correspond to TRBD1 or TRBD2 (5 bases each). The CDR3 is 16 residues long. Per the germline V gene, CDR1 is KGHSH and CDR2 is LQKENI. With 2 bases removed from V and 0 bases from J, the gap between germline ends came to 14 bases. CDR3 loop: CASSPTGTSSSYEQYF. Written as DNA, the CDR3 is TGTGCCAGCTCACCAACCGGGACGTCCAGCTCCTACGAGCAGTACTTC.

The rearrangement uses TRBV28 and TRBJ2-3, with a possible D match to TRBD2 (6 bases). V was pared by 6 bases and J by 0 bases, with 13 bases between. This CDR3 is 15 amino acids long. The V gene's germline CDR1 is MDHEN and CDR2 SYDVKM. The CDR3 region is CASSRAGLSTDTQYF. The CDR3 bases are TGTGCCAGCAGCCGAGCGGGCCTAAGCACAGATACGCAGTATTTT.

V is TRBV6-6 and J is TRBJ1-2; 7 bases are shared with TRBD1. V shed 4 bases and J 4 bases; nucleotides not matched to a gene: 6. The CDR3 is 14 residues long. Germline CDR1 reads MNHNY; CDR2 reads SVGAGI (reference sequence). CDR3 in amino acids: CASSSLTGPYGYTF. CDR3 in DNA: TGTGCCAGCAGTTCGTTGACAGGGCCCTATGGCTACACCTTC.

Remarks on this clone: This same CDR3 is encoded by further DNA sequences in the sample. The chain couples TRBV27 to TRBJ1-2, with D maybe TRBD1 (5 bases). Between the trimmed V and J ends, which lost 2 bases and 4 bases, there was a span of 8 bases. The CDR3 consists of 13 residues. CDR1 is MNHEY and CDR2 is SMNVEV in the germline V gene (reference sequence). The CDR3 region is CASSLTGFYGYTF. CDR3 bases: TGTGCCAGCAGTTTAACAGGCTTCTATGGCTACACCTTC.

This clone has just one count. The J gene is TRBJ2-3, the V gene TRBV6-4; no reliable D call. Germline values: CDR1 MRHNA, CDR2 SNTAGT. V shed 2 bases and J shed 4 bases, with 10 bases lying between them. CDR3 length equals 14 residues. CDR3 residues: CASSDRVASDTQYF. The CDR3 coding sequence is TGTGCCAGCAGTGACCGAGTGGCGTCAGATACGCAGTATTTT.

The chain links TRBV5-5 to TRBJ1-5; the match to TRBD1 covers 11 bases. There are 14 residues in the CDR3. V gave up 3 bases and J gave up 5 bases; unmatched junction bases: 1. Germline CDR1 is SGHKS and CDR2 is YYEKEE (reference sequence). The CDR3 region has the DNA TGTGCCAGCAGCTGGACAGGGGGCGATCAGCCCCAGCATTTT. This codes for CASSWTGGDQPQHF.

Regarding this clone: The same CDR3 also results from other DNA sequences found in this sample. The chain uses TRBV6-5 and TRBJ2-7; 9 bases map to TRBD1. The CDR3 is 15 amino acids. The trim removed 0 bases at V and 4 bases at J, leaving 4 bases unmatched. From germline, CDR1 is MNHEY and CDR2 SVGAGI. The CDR3 nucleotides are TGTGCCAGCAGTTACTCGATGACAGGGGGTTACGAGCAGTACTTC. Translation: CASSYSMTGGYEQYF.

This chain connects TRBV7-2 to TRBJ2-4; no reliable D call. The CDR3 loop spans 15 amino acids. Germline V gene data show CDR1 as SGHTA and CDR2 as FQGNSA. Trimming took 5 bases from V and 1 from J, leaving 12 bases between them. As DNA, the CDR3 is TGTGCCAGCAGCCTTACAGTGGCGGCCAAAAACATTCAGTACTTC. It codes for CASSLTVAAKNIQYF. Drawing the rest from reference TRBV7-2 and TRBJ2-4, the complete variable domain is GAGVSQSPSNKVTEKGKDVELRCDPISGHTALYWYRQSLGQGLEFLIYFQGNSAPDKSGLPSDRFSAERTGGSVSTLTIQRTQQEDSAVYLCASSLTVAAKNIQYFGAGTRLSVL.

This rearrangement joins TRBV3-1 (or the pseudogene TRBV3-2) to TRBJ2-2; no reliable D call. The CDR3 length is 14 residues. Germline-derived CDR1 and CDR2 are LGHDT and YNNKEL (reference sequence). V was clipped by 0 bases and J by 6 bases, with 8 bases between them. For the CDR3, the DNA is TGTGCCAGCAGCCAAGACCCCGCGCCCGGGGAGCTGTTTTTT. It yields the protein CASSQDPAPGELFF.